These 29 T cell receptor beta chains share one sample of origin, sequenced in a study of cytomegalovirus exposure and HLA in healthy donors. Use of 60 Vbeta and 13 Jbeta primers characterized the PCR. The protocol was immunoSEQ multiplex PCR, while the TCRdb copy is restricted to in-frame clones and leaves out a portion. The top ten hold about 0.92% of the sample, which has roughly 110,000 clones, around 75% seen once. The sample consisted of PBMCs. These receptors all come from a woman between 25 and 40 years old in good health and CMV-seronegative.

This chain joins TRBV5-1 and TRBJ1-1; no clear D gene. Trimming shortened V by 4 bases and J by 6 bases, and 10 bases separated the two germline ends. From germline, CDR1 is SGHRS and CDR2 YFSETQ. The CDR3 covers 12 residues. CDR3 region: CASSRETSEAFF. CDR3 bases: TGCGCCAGCAGCAGAGAGACTTCTGAAGCTTTCTTT.

There are a few counts of this clone. The CDR3: CASGLQGQPQHF. The CDR3 DNA is TGTGCCAGCGGTTTACAGGGACAGCCCCAGCATTTT. The J gene is TRBJ1-5, the V gene TRBV6-6; possible D gene TRBD1, 6 bases. Germline loops: CDR1 MNHNY, CDR2 SVGAGI (reference sequence). V lost 8 bases to trimming and J lost 7 bases, with 12 bases between them. CDR3 length: 12 residues.

V usage is TRBV4-2 and J usage is TRBJ2-7; TRBD1 matches at 8 bases. V gave up 2 bases and J gave up 3 bases; unmatched junction bases: 9. The CDR3 is 16 residues long. Germline V gene data show CDR1 as LGHNA and CDR2 as YNFKEQ. The CDR3 nucleotides are TGTGCCAGCAGCCAATCTGGACAGGGTCTTCACTACGAGCAGTACTTC. This codes for CASSQSGQGLHYEQYF.

The V call is TRBV29-1, the J call TRBJ1-1; D not certain. V lost 7 bases and J lost 5, with 17 bases in between. Germline CDR1 is SQVTM and CDR2 is ANQGSEA. There are 13 residues in the CDR3. This chain's CDR3 is CSALRGPETEAFF. In DNA form, the CDR3 reads TGCAGCGCCCTGCGGGGTCCGGAGACTGAAGCTTTCTTT.

This chain joins TRBV2 and TRBJ2-5; D perhaps matches TRBD1 (5 bases). The CDR3 has 14 residues. V was shortened by 8 bases and J by 2 bases, with 15 bases between the two germline ends. Germline CDR1 and CDR2: SNHLY and FYNNEI. The CDR3 DNA is TGTGCCAGCGGCCCGCGCAGGGATCAAGAGACCCAGTACTTC. It yields the protein CASGPRRDQETQYF.

The chain recombines TRBV27 with TRBJ1-1; D is perhaps TRBD1 (5 bases). Trimming removed 0 bases at V and 5 bases at J, with 7 bases between. This CDR3 comprises 13 residues. Germline V lookup: CDR1 MNHEY, CDR2 SMNVEV (reference sequence). Here the CDR3 reads CASSLSGTTEAFF. DNA of the CDR3: TGTGCCAGCAGTTTATCCGGGACTACTGAAGCTTTCTTT.

This clone has a handful of counts. The J gene is TRBJ1-2, the V gene TRBV6-1, with a tentative D call TRBD1 (5 bases). The germline V and J ends were trimmed by 2 bases and 4 bases, with 11 bases remaining between them. Germline lookup yields CDR1 MNHNS and CDR2 SASEGT. The CDR3 consists of 14 residues. CDR3 nucleotide sequence: TGTGCCAGCAGTGAACGGGTGACAGTCTATGGCTACACCTTC. Protein sequence: CASSERVTVYGYTF.

The chain couples TRBV29-1 to TRBJ1-1; D remains unclear. Trimming took 5 bases from V and 4 from J, leaving 8 bases between them. Per the germline V gene, CDR1 is SQVTM and CDR2 is ANQGSEA. This CDR3 is 11 amino acids long. CDR3 bases: TGCAGCGTTAGGAGGGCCACTGAAGCTTTCTTT. Translated, it gives CSVRRATEAFF. Drawing the rest from reference TRBV29-1 and TRBJ1-1, the complete variable domain is SAVISQKPSRDICQRGTSLTIQCQVDSQVTMMFWYRQQPGQSLTLIATANQGSEATYESGFVIDKFPISRPNLTFSTLTVSNMSPEDSSIYLCSVRRATEAFFGQGTRLTVV.

J is TRBJ1-1 and V is TRBV7-9, with a weak D call TRBD1 (6 bases). Per the germline V gene, CDR1 is SEHNR and CDR2 is FQNEAQ (reference sequence). Trimming cost V 8 bases and J 3 bases, with 16 bases left between them. The CDR3 sequence is 14 residues long. As DNA, the CDR3 is TGTGCCAGCCTAAAAACAGGGTCGGACACTGAAGCTTTCTTT. Translating gives CASLKTGSDTEAFF. The full variable domain, with the rest looked up from reference TRBV7-9 and TRBJ1-1, is DTGVSQNPRHKITKRGQNVTFRCDPISEHNRLYWYRQTLGQGPEFLTYFQNEAQLEKSRLLSDRFSAERPKGSFSTLEIQRTEQGDSAMYLCASLKTGSDTEAFFGQGTRLTVV.

The J gene is TRBJ2-3, the V gene TRBV4-3, with 10 bases fitting TRBD1. The CDR3 runs 15 residues. The germline V gene encodes CDR1 LGHNA and CDR2 YSLEER. The trim removed 4 bases at V and 5 bases at J, leaving 6 bases unmatched. The CDR3 DNA is TGCGCCAGCAGCCGGGACAGGGGCGCGGGAGATACGCAGTATTTT. This codes for CASSRDRGAGDTQYF.

The V call is TRBV11-2, the J call TRBJ1-1; tentatively, D is TRBD1 (6 bases). Trimming took off 5 bases at V and 7 bases at J, with 20 bases between the two ends. The CDR3 loop spans 15 amino acids. Germline V CDR1 and CDR2: SGHAT, FQNNGV. Here the CDR3 DNA reads TGTGCCAGCAGCGCCACACTGGGGGCGGGGGGTGAAGCTTTCTTT. This codes for CASSATLGAGGEAFF.

This clone was observed a handful of times. The J gene is TRBJ1-2, the V gene TRBV6-1, with D unresolved. Germline loops: CDR1 MNHNS, CDR2 SASEGT. Trimming left V 6 bases short and J 7 bases short, with 18 bases between. The CDR3 is made up of 14 amino acids. CDR3 sequence (DNA): TGTGCCAGCAGGACAAGCTCCCGTCTCTTTGGCTACACCTTC. It specifies CASRTSSRLFGYTF.

The chain links TRBV5-6 to TRBJ1-2, with D unclear. V shed 1 base and J shed 9 bases, with 19 bases lying between them. The CDR3 is 15 residues long. Germline CDR1 reads SGHDT; CDR2 reads YYEEEE. The CDR3 bases are TGTGCCAGCAGCTTGAACGGGGAATATTTGCAGAGCTACACCTTC. Translating gives CASSLNGEYLQSYTF.

The chain has TRBV7-9 and TRBJ1-2; D not certain. This CDR3 contains 14 residues. Between the trimmed V and J ends, which lost 7 bases and 4 bases, there was a span of 16 bases. CDR1 SEHNR and CDR2 FQNEAQ come from the germline V gene (reference sequence). The DNA for the CDR3 is TGTGCCAGCAACTCCGCCAGTCAGGTCTATGGCTACACCTTC. Its protein is CASNSASQVYGYTF.

The chain links TRBV18 to TRBJ1-1; 8 bases map to TRBD1. After removal of 3 bases from V and 2 bases from J, the junction contained 5 bases not matched to a gene. Germline V gene sequence: CDR1 KGHSH, CDR2 LQKENI. This CDR3 is 15 amino acids long. The CDR3 here is CASSPGQGYNTEAFF. The CDR3 DNA reads as TGTGCCAGCTCACCCGGACAGGGATATAACACTGAAGCTTTCTTT.

The chain couples TRBV9 to TRBJ2-1; D may be TRBD2 (7 bases). Germline lookup yields CDR1 SGDLS and CDR2 YYNGEE. The ends were cut back, 0 bases at V and 4 bases at J, with 11 bases in the middle. The CDR3 consists of 15 residues. The CDR3: CASSVGAGAYNEQFF. The CDR3 nucleotides are TGTGCCAGCAGCGTAGGGGCGGGGGCATACAATGAGCAGTTCTTC.

This clone was counted only a few times. The chain links TRBV11-3 to TRBJ2-1; possible D gene TRBD1, 5 bases. This CDR3 contains 11 residues. The ends were cut back, 8 bases at V and 9 bases at J, with 11 bases in the middle. Germline CDR1 SGHNT, CDR2 YENEEA. In DNA, the CDR3 is TGTGCCAGCGAAGGGGTTAGTGAGCAGTTCTTC. Translation: CASEGVSEQFF.

This chain connects TRBV19 to TRBJ2-4; D may be TRBD1 (5 bases). The V end lost 2 bases, the J end lost 7 bases, and 15 bases lay between the germline ends. The CDR3 runs to 15 residues. Germline V CDR1 and CDR2: LNHDA, SQIVND (reference sequence). The CDR3 sequence: CASSISPPPGNIQYF. The CDR3 DNA reads TGTGCCAGTAGTATATCTCCCCCCCCAGGGAACATTCAGTACTTC.

This sequence joins TRBV4-1 and TRBJ1-1, with 8 bases aligning to TRBD1. The CDR3 covers 14 residues. V was pared by 4 bases and J by 5 bases, with 6 bases of the junction left unmatched. The germline V gene has CDR1 MGHRA and CDR2 YSYEKL. The CDR3 loop reads CASSLGQEATEAFF. In DNA, the CDR3 is TGCGCCAGCAGCCTGGGACAGGAGGCAACTGAAGCTTTCTTT.

This chain uses TRBV14 with TRBJ2-7; D is perhaps TRBD1 (6 bases). CDR3 length: 15 residues. Germline CDR1 SGHDN, CDR2 FVKESK. The V and J ends lost 3 bases and 0 bases respectively, with 12 bases between them. As DNA, the CDR3 is TGTGCCAGCAGCCACCCCCGGGACAACTCCTACGAGCAGTACTTC. Translated: CASSHPRDNSYEQYF.

This chain joins TRBV5-4 and TRBJ2-2, with D unclear. Per germline, CDR1 SGHNT and CDR2 YYREEE (reference sequence). The CDR3 is made up of 15 amino acids. Trimming left V 0 bases short and J 0 bases short, with 6 bases between. The chain's CDR3 is CASSLALPNTGELFF. CDR3 in DNA: TGTGCCAGCAGCTTGGCACTACCGAACACCGGGGAGCTGTTTTTT.

The chain couples TRBV25-1 to TRBJ2-7; TRBD1 matches at 7 bases. The J segment lost 2 bases and the V segment lost 4 bases, leaving 8 bases of the junction unmatched. The length of the CDR3 is 15 residues. Germline lookup yields CDR1 MGHDK and CDR2 SYGVNS. CDR3 amino acids: CASSGRTGVTYEQYF. CDR3 bases: TGTGCCAGCAGTGGGAGGACAGGAGTGACCTACGAGCAGTACTTC.

The CDR3 DNA follows: TGTGCCAGCAGTAGTCGAGCGGGGAGCTCCTACGAGCAGTACTTC. Amino acids: CASSSRAGSSYEQYF. The V and J genes are TRBV6-5 and TRBJ2-7, with 7 positions matching TRBD2. V shed 5 bases, J shed 0 bases, and the junction held 7 bases outside the gene matches. This CDR3 has 15 residues. CDR1 and CDR2 (germline): MNHEY, SVGAGI.

This clone was found a few times. This chain joins TRBV7-9 and TRBJ1-2; tentatively, D is TRBD1 (6 bases). Germline V gene data show CDR1 as SEHNR and CDR2 as FQNEAQ (reference sequence). The CDR3 loop spans 13 amino acids. Trimming removed 1 base from V and 6 bases from J, with 9 bases in between. The CDR3 DNA reads as TGTGCCAGCAGCTTAGTGTCAGGGGATGGCTACACCTTC. Protein sequence: CASSLVSGDGYTF.

This clone was seen a few times. The chain carries TRBV11-3 and TRBJ2-3, with TRBD2 identical over 10 bases. The ends lost 4 bases at V and 1 base at J; junction bases unmatched: 8. CDR3 size: 17 residues. Germline assignment: CDR1 SGHNT and CDR2 YENEEA. This CDR3 is CASSSGLAFGGTDTQYF. The CDR3 nucleotides are TGTGCCAGCAGCTCGGGACTAGCGTTCGGTGGCACAGATACGCAGTATTTT.

The rearrangement uses TRBV10-3 and TRBJ1-3; 8 nucleotides line up with TRBD1. The CDR3 is 16 residues long. Germline CDR1 ENHRY, CDR2 SYGVKD. Trimming took 2 bases from V and 1 from J; bases not matched to a gene: 4. In DNA form, the CDR3 reads TGTGCCATCAGTGAGCCCACAGGGGGTTCTGGAAACACCATATATTTT. Translation gives CAISEPTGGSGNTIYF.

This clone was observed a handful of times. This chain joins TRBV28 and TRBJ2-7, with TRBD1 identical over 11 bases. CDR1 is MDHEN and CDR2 is SYDVKM in the germline V gene. After removal of 5 bases from V and 1 base from J, the junction contained 7 bases not matched to a gene. The CDR3 covers 16 residues. Here the CDR3 DNA reads TGTGCCAGCAGTGAAATCGGGACAGGGGGTTCCTACGAGCAGTACTTC. Its protein is CASSEIGTGGSYEQYF.

This clone was seen only once. This chain uses TRBV29-1 with TRBJ1-1; D is perhaps TRBD1 (6 bases). The CDR3 is 16 amino acids. V lost 6 bases and J 1 base, leaving 21 bases between the germline ends. The V gene's germline CDR1 is SQVTM and CDR2 ANQGSEA. The chain's CDR3 is CSVKKGGLRSNTEAFF. The CDR3 nucleotides are TGCAGCGTCAAAAAGGGGGGGCTACGGTCGAACACTGAAGCTTTCTTT.

The genes are TRBV6-6 and TRBJ1-2, with 7 bases lining up with TRBD1. CDR1 MNHNY and CDR2 SVGAGI come from the germline V gene (reference sequence). V was pared by 5 bases and J by 8 bases, with 8 bases of the junction left unmatched. This CDR3 is 13 amino acids long. The DNA of the CDR3 is TGTGCCAGCAGTCCCGACAGGGATCGGGGCTACACCTTC. This sequence encodes CASSPDRDRGYTF.